This T cell receptor (beta chain) was recorded in a study of Graves' ophthalmopathy and Graves' hyperthyroidism. The study, taken as a whole, reports: Blood also harbored most expanded thyroid clonotypes above 0.001 frequency.

TCR beta CDR3 regions were amplified from RNA transcripts. Following a first-round RT-PCR that used HTBI primers, a second-round multiplex PCR was carried out. TCRdb called the multiplex PCR reads again in MiXCR, with one record for every CDR3 protein. The sample contains about 620,000 distinct CDR3 sequences, roughly 20% of which appear only once. This clonotype was counted at least ten times. Its cognate antigen is unknown. If no ophthalmopathy appeared within 18 months of follow-up, hyperthyroidism was termed stable. The hyperthyroidism patients had a new diagnosis of under 2 months' duration and were aged 18 to 65. Diagnosis used clinical symptoms, serum thyroxine, TRAb, thyroid ultrasound and orbital computed tomography. Sequenced: peripheral blood. This receptor was taken from a woman in her late teens or twenties with stable Graves' hyperthyroidism. Some clones in this sample may be carry-over from other donors' samples.

The DNA for the CDR3 is TGTGCCAGCACGACGCGGGGGGGCACCGGGGAGCTGTTTTTT. As protein: CASTTRGGTGELFF. This rearrangement joins TRBV27 to TRBJ2-2; 9 bases map to TRBD2. Trimming took 7 bases from V and 4 from J; bases not matched to a gene: 4. The CDR3 covers 14 residues. Germline V CDR1 and CDR2: MNHEY, SMNVEV (reference sequence).